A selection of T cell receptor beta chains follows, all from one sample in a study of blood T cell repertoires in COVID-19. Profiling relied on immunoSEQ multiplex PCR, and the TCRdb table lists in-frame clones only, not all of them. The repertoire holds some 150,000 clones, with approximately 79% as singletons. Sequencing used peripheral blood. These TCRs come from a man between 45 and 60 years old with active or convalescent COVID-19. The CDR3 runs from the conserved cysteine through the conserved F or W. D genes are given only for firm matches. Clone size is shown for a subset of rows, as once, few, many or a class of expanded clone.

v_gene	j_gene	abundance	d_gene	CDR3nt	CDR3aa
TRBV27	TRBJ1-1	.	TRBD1	TGTGCCAGCAGTCCGGGACAGGGACACACTGAAGCTTTCTTT	CASSPGQGHTEAFF
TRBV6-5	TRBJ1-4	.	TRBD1	TGTGCCAGCATTCCGGACAGGGCTAATGAAAAACTGTTTTTT	CASIPDRANEKLFF
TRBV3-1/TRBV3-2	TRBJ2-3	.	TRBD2	TGTGCCAGCAGCCAAGATTTACTAGCGGGACGAGGGGATACGCAGTATTTT	CASSQDLLAGRGDTQYF
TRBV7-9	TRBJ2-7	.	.	TGTGCCAGCAGTAGCGGAACCTACGAGCAGTACTTC	CASSSGTYEQYF
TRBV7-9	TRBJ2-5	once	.	TGTGCCAGCAGCCCCGATGCAGGGATGGGTGGGGAGACCCAGTACTTC	CASSPDAGMGGETQYF
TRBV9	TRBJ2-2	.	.	TGTGCCAGCAGCGTAGCGTCCGGCACCGGGGAGCTGTTTTTT	CASSVASGTGELFF
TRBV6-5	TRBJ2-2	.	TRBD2	TGTGCCAGCCGACTAGCGGGTAACGGGGAGCTGTTTTTT	CASRLAGNGELFF
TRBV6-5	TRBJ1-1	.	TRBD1	TGTGCCACCGACAGGGGGCTCGTGGGCACTGAAGCTTTCTTT	CATDRGLVGTEAFF
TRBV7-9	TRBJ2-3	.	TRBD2	TGTGCCAGCAGCCCGGTAGCGGGAGGGGATACGCAGTATTTT	CASSPVAGGDTQYF
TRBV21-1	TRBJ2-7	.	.	TGTGCCAGCAGCAAAGATGTTAGCGGGAACCCCTACGAGCAGTACTTC	CASSKDVSGNPYEQYF
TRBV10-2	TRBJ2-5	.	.	TGCGCCAGCAGTGAAGACAGTATTGAGACCCAGTACTTC	CASSEDSIETQYF
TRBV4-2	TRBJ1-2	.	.	TGTGCCAGCAGCCCTGAGCGGATTTCGGATGGCTACACCTTC	CASSPERISDGYTF
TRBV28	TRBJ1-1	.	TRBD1	TGTGCCAGCATCTCATTAACAGGGGGAAGGAACACTGAAGCTTTCTTT	CASISLTGGRNTEAFF
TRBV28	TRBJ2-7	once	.	TGTGCCAGCAGTCGGGACTTCAACGAGCAGTACTTC	CASSRDFNEQYF
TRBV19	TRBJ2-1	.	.	TGTGCCAGTAGTATAGATCAGGATAATGAGCAGTTCTTC	CASSIDQDNEQFF
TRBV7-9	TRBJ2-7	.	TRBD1	TGTGCCAGCGGACAGGGGATAGGCTACGAGCAGTACTTC	CASGQGIGYEQYF
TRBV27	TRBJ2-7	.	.	TGTGCCAGCAGTCCCCCCCGGGGGAGTGCCTACGAGCAGTACTTC	CASSPPRGSAYEQYF
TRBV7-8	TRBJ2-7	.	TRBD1	TGTGCCAGCAGCACCCGGGACAGGGCCCACGAGCAGTACTTC	CASSTRDRAHEQYF
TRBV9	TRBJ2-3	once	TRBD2	TGTGCCAGCAGCGTAGCCAGCGGGAGGACAGATACGCAGTATTTT	CASSVASGRTDTQYF
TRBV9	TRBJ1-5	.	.	TGTGCCAGCAGCCCGGACATCCATAGCAATCAGCCCCAGCATTTT	CASSPDIHSNQPQHF
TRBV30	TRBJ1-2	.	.	TGTGCCTGGAGTCCTGGGGGCGGTAACTATGGCTACACCTTC	CAWSPGGGNYGYTF
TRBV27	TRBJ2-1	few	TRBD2	TGTGCCAGCAGTCCGACCCTAGCGGGAGCCTTCAATGAGCAGTTCTTC	CASSPTLAGAFNEQFF
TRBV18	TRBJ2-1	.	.	TGTGCCAGCTCACCAGAGAGGAATGAGCAGTTCTTC	CASSPERNEQFF